This T cell receptor (beta chain) is from a study of T cells in women clearing cervical HPV infection. Study-wide context: Blood came at first lesion visit for cases, post-clearance for controls.

Libraries were prepared by immunoSEQ multiplex PCR; TCRdb keeps only in-frame clonotypes and omits some of them. The sample table sets out roughly 18,000 clones. Study-wide points: Repertoire richness, not evenness, was significantly elevated in CIN3+ cases versus controls. A classifier using richness and V gene abundances reached an AUC of roughly 0.83.

V dropped 6 bases and J dropped 5; count of bases not matched to a gene: 7. The CDR3 runs to 14 residues. Germline-derived CDR1 and CDR2 are SGHKS and YYEKEE (reference sequence). With regard to this clone: The antigen remains undetermined. Sequencing ends 3 residues short of the CDR3 end; the germline J gene provides the rest.

The chain employs TRBV5-5 and TRBJ1-2; TRBD1 matches at 10 bases. The sequence was collected from a woman between 18 and 75 years old with a cervical HPV16 infection that either progressed to CIN3+ or cleared (not recorded which). Material: blood buffy coat. The sequenced part of the CDR3 DNA is TGTGCCAGCAACCGGGACAGGGGTGATTATGGC. This translates into CASNRDRGDYG. The CDR3 as a whole reads CASNRDRGDYGYTF.